This TCR beta chain is from a study of CD8+CD57+ T cells in acquired aplastic anemia. Whole-study findings and limits: Patients and controls were found to share twenty-nine CD8+ CDR3 sequences.

Genomic DNA templated the TCR beta VDJ and CDR3 profiling. TCRdb redid the calling of the reads with MiXCR, one entry per CDR3 protein. The table shows fewer than 200,000 distinct CDR3 sequences, with nearly 50% occurring only once. This clonotype was counted ten times or more. No antigen is known for it. Patients included in sequencing had previously demonstrated CD8+CD57+ cell expansion by flow cytometry. Patients, without exception, had severe acquired aplastic anemia. Patients were treatment-naive when blood was sampled. From germline, CDR1 is SGHRS and CDR2 YFSETQ. The CDR3 has 14 amino acids. With 6 bases clipped from V and 3 bases from J, the junction kept 7 bases outside the gene matches.

Sample: sorted CD4+, CD8+, or CD8+CD57+ T cells (not recorded which) from PBMCs. The V gene is TRBV5-1, the J gene TRBJ2-3; 7 bases agree with TRBD2. This clonotype originated in a human donor with aplastic anemia. This chain's CDR3 is CASKRGGATDTQYF. CDR3 DNA: TGCGCCAGCAAGCGGGGAGGCGCTACAGATACGCAGTATTTT. The variable domain in full, completed from reference TRBV5-1 and TRBJ2-3, reads KAGVTQTPRYLIKTRGQQVTLSCSPISGHRSVSWYQQTPGQGLQFLFEYFSETQRNKGNFPGRFSGRQFSNSRSEMNVSTLELGDSALYLCASKRGGATDTQYFGPGTRLTVL.